This is a list of T cell receptor beta chains from one sample in a study of T cell responses to AZD1222 COVID-19 vaccine. The protocol was immunoSEQ multiplex PCR, while the TCRdb copy is restricted to in-frame clones and leaves out a portion. The table has 200,000 to 300,000 clones, roughly 93% seen once. This sample comprised peripheral blood, obtained on day 0 of AZD1222 vaccination. These TCRs come from an adult in good health. Each CDR3 is given with its conserved first and last residue. The order of the fields is J gene, D gene, V gene, clone size, CDR3 DNA, CDR3 protein. A D gene is named only where the DNA matches it firmly. The listing skips clone size in some rows; elsewhere it reads once, few, many or a size class.

j_call: TRBJ1-2
d_call: TRBD1
v_call: TRBV28
clone_size: NA
cdr3_nt: TGTGCCAGCAGTTTACCCACAGGGGGTGGGTATGGCTACACCTTC
cdr3_aa: CASSLPTGGGYGYTF

j_call: TRBJ1-2
d_call: TRBD1
v_call: TRBV6-5
clone_size: NA
cdr3_nt: TGTGCCAGCAGTCCACGGACAGGGGCCTATGGCTACACCTTC
cdr3_aa: CASSPRTGAYGYTF

j_call: TRBJ1-1
d_call: NA
v_call: TRBV5-4
clone_size: NA
cdr3_nt: TGTGCCAGCAGCCCCCAGGGGCGGAACACTGAAGCTTTCTTT
cdr3_aa: CASSPQGRNTEAFF

j_call: TRBJ2-1
d_call: TRBD1
v_call: TRBV24-1
clone_size: NA
cdr3_nt: TGTGCCACCAGTGATCGGGGACAGGTCTACAATGAGCAGTTCTTC
cdr3_aa: CATSDRGQVYNEQFF

j_call: TRBJ2-2
d_call: TRBD1
v_call: TRBV19
clone_size: NA
cdr3_nt: TGTGCCAGTACCCCAGGGGGACATACGAACACCGGGGAGCTGTTTTTT
cdr3_aa: CASTPGGHTNTGELFF

j_call: TRBJ2-1
d_call: NA
v_call: TRBV27
clone_size: NA
cdr3_nt: TGTGCCAGCAGTCAAAAACAGGACTTCTACGGCAATGAGCAGTTCTTC
cdr3_aa: CASSQKQDFYGNEQFF

j_call: TRBJ2-5
d_call: NA
v_call: TRBV2
clone_size: NA
cdr3_nt: TGTGCCAGCAGTGAGGGGGGGACCCAGTACTTC
cdr3_aa: CASSEGGTQYF

j_call: TRBJ2-3
d_call: NA
v_call: TRBV7-9
clone_size: NA
cdr3_nt: TGTGCCAGCAGCTTCTCGCCAGATACGCAGTATTTT
cdr3_aa: CASSFSPDTQYF

j_call: TRBJ2-2
d_call: TRBD1
v_call: TRBV4-1
clone_size: NA
cdr3_nt: TGCGCCAGCAGCCAAGTAGGGGGGACAGGGGGCCGGGAGCTGTTTTTT
cdr3_aa: CASSQVGGTGGRELFF

j_call: TRBJ2-5
d_call: NA
v_call: TRBV2
clone_size: once
cdr3_nt: TGTGCCAGCAGTGAGGCCCTGCAGACCCAGTACTTC
cdr3_aa: CASSEALQTQYF

j_call: TRBJ2-7
d_call: NA
v_call: TRBV7-2
clone_size: NA
cdr3_nt: TGTGCCAGCAGCCAAGTCAGGGCTAGCTCCTACGAGCAGTACTTC
cdr3_aa: CASSQVRASSYEQYF

j_call: TRBJ2-5
d_call: TRBD2
v_call: TRBV4-2
clone_size: NA
cdr3_nt: TGTGCCAGCAGCCAAGGACTAGCGGGAGCCTCTCAGTACTTC
cdr3_aa: CASSQGLAGASQYF

j_call: TRBJ1-1
d_call: NA
v_call: TRBV5-1
clone_size: NA
cdr3_nt: TGCGCCAGCAGCTCCGACGGGAACACTGAAGCTTTCTTT
cdr3_aa: CASSSDGNTEAFF

j_call: TRBJ2-5
d_call: TRBD1
v_call: TRBV28
clone_size: NA
cdr3_nt: TGTGCCAGCACCCTGACAGGGATTGTTGAGACCCAGTACTTC
cdr3_aa: CASTLTGIVETQYF

j_call: TRBJ1-2
d_call: NA
v_call: TRBV9
clone_size: once
cdr3_nt: TGTGCCAGCAGCGCGTCTTCCATCTCAGGCTATGGCTACACCTTC
cdr3_aa: CASSASSISGYGYTF

j_call: TRBJ2-3
d_call: TRBD2
v_call: TRBV10-3
clone_size: NA
cdr3_nt: TGTGCCATCAGTGCCACCGGACTAGCGGACCGCACAGATACGCAGTATTTT
cdr3_aa: CAISATGLADRTDTQYF

j_call: TRBJ2-3
d_call: NA
v_call: TRBV6-2/TRBV6-3
clone_size: NA
cdr3_nt: TGTGCCAGCAGTGGACAAAGCACAGATACGCAGTATTTT
cdr3_aa: CASSGQSTDTQYF

j_call: TRBJ2-5
d_call: NA
v_call: TRBV5-1
clone_size: NA
cdr3_nt: TGCGCCAGCAGCTCGGCCCCAGGGGCGGGAGTAGAAGAGACCCAGTACTTC
cdr3_aa: CASSSAPGAGVEETQYF

j_call: TRBJ1-1
d_call: NA
v_call: TRBV7-6
clone_size: NA
cdr3_nt: TGTGCCAGCAGCTTGTCGGGGGGGAACACTGAAGCTTTCTTT
cdr3_aa: CASSLSGGNTEAFF

j_call: TRBJ2-7
d_call: TRBD1
v_call: TRBV7-2
clone_size: NA
cdr3_nt: TGTGCCAGCAGGCGTACCGGACAGGGCGAGCAGTACTTC
cdr3_aa: CASRRTGQGEQYF